This TCR beta chain was sequenced during a study of blood T cell repertoires in COVID-19 (dated by TCRdb to the early 2020s). Looking at the study overall: Samples covering the acute and convalescent phases of COVID-19 were provided by collaborators in the United States, Italy and Spain. Deeply sampled blood TCRbeta repertoires from subjects exposed to, actively infected with, or recovered from COVID-19 were included in the dataset. Samples were obtained from the ongoing ImmuneRACE study (first 160 participants) and from over 1,000 subjects provided by 6 global collaborators. The prospective study material was composed of cDNA or gDNA derived from T cells, B-cell-depleted T cells, or PBMCs. Where available, HLA class I and class II types were obtained from metadata supplied by the sample provider rather than from assay-based typing. The repertoires were released in a freely available public database intended as a resource for research on the immune response to SARS-CoV-2. Nearly every sample came with metadata listing a de-identified subject ID, COVID-19 status, age in years and sex.

TCRbeta CDR3 regions were amplified from genomic DNA using the immunoSEQ Assay, a bias-controlled multiplex PCR. As for how the authors treated the data: The number of nucleated cells in each sample was estimated from the amplification of reference gene primers within the assay. To quantify the absolute abundance of each unique TCRbeta CDR3 rearrangement, sequence reads were collapsed and filtered. For each sample, productive Simpson clonality was calculated by taking the square root of Simpson's diversity index across productive rearrangements. The source is immuneACCESS, and TCRdb retained only in-frame sequences with V and J called. Part of the clones is not carried over; for the studies checked, unresolved V genes explain less than half of this, and the remainder is unexplained. The V and J calls and clone size come from that table; D and trimming were worked out from the DNA. In this sample the table shows about 100,000 clones, 75% to 85% of which occur a single time. Together, the top ten hold under 5.5% of the sample.

CDR1 and CDR2, per the germline V gene (reference sequence), are LNHDA and SQIVND. CDR3 length: 15 amino acids, cysteine to phenylalanine. This entry keeps only the CDR3 DNA: 45 bases, framed from base 1. Clipping removes 5 bases from V and 1 base from J, with 7 as the unmatched junction base count. Whole blood was collected in K2EDTA tubes by collaborating institutions according to the institutions' own protocols. For TCRbeta analysis, collaborator samples were shipped as frozen whole blood, as isolated PBMCs, or as DNA extracted from either sample type. Study-wide conclusions, independent of this receptor: The amount of clinical and demographic metadata varied by source and participant and was provided uncurated.

As to this clone: Its antigen has not been determined. There are no base qualities to consult, and no much larger clone falls within one base.

This receptor chain uses TRBV19 and TRBJ1-1, with TRBD1 identical over 7 junction bases. This receptor was identified in a man aged 60 to 75 with acute or convalescent COVID-19. Source material: peripheral blood. This receptor has the CDR3 CASSPLGQPNTEAFF. The nucleotides read TGTGCCAGTAGTCCATTGGGACAGCCGAACACTGAAGCTTTCTTT.